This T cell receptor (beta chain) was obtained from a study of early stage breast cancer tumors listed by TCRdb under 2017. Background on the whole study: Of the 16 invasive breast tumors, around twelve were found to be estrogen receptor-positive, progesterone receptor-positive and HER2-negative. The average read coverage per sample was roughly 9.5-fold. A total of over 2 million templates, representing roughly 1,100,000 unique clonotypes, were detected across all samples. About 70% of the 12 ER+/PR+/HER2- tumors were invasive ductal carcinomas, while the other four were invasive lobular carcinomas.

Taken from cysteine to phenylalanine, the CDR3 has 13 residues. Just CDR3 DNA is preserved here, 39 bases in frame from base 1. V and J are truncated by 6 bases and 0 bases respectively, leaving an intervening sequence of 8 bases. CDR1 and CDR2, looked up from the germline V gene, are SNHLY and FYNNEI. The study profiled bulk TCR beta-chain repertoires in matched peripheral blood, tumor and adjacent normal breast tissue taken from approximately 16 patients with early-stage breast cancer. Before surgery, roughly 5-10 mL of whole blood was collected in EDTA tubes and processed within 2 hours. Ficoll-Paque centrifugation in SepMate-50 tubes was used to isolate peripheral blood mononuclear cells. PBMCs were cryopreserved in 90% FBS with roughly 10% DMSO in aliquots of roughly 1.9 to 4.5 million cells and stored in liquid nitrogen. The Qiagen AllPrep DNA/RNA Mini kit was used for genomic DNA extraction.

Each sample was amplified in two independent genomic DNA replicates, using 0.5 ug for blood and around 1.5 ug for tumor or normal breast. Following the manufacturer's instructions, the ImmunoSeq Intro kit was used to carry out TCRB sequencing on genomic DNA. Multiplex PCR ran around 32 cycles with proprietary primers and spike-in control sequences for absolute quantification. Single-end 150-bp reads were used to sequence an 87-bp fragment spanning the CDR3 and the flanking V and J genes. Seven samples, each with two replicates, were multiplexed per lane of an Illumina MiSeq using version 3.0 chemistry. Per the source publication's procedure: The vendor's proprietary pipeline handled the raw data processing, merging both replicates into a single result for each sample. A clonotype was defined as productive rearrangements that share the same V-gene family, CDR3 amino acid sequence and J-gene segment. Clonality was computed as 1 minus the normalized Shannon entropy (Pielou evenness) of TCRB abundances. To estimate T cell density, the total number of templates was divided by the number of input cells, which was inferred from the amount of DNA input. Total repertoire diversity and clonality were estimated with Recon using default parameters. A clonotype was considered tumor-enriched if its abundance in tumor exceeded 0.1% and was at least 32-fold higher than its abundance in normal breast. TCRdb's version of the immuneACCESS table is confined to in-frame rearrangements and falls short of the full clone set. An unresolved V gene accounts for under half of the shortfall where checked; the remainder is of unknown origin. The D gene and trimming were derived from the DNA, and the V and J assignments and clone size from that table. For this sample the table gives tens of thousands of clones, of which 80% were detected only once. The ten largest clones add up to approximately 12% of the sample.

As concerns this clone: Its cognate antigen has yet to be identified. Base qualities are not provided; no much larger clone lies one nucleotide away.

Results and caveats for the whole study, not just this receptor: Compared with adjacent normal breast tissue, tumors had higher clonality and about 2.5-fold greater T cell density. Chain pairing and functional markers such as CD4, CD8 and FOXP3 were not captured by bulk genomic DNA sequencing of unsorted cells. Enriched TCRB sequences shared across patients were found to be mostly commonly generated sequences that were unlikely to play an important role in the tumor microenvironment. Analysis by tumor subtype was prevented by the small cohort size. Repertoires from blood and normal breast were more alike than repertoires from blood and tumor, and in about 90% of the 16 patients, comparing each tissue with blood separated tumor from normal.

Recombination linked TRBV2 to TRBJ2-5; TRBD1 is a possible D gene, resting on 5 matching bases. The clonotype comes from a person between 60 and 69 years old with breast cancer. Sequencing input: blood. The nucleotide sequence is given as TGTGCCAGCAGGCAGGGCCACCAAGAGACCCAGTACTTC. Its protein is CASRQGHQETQYF.